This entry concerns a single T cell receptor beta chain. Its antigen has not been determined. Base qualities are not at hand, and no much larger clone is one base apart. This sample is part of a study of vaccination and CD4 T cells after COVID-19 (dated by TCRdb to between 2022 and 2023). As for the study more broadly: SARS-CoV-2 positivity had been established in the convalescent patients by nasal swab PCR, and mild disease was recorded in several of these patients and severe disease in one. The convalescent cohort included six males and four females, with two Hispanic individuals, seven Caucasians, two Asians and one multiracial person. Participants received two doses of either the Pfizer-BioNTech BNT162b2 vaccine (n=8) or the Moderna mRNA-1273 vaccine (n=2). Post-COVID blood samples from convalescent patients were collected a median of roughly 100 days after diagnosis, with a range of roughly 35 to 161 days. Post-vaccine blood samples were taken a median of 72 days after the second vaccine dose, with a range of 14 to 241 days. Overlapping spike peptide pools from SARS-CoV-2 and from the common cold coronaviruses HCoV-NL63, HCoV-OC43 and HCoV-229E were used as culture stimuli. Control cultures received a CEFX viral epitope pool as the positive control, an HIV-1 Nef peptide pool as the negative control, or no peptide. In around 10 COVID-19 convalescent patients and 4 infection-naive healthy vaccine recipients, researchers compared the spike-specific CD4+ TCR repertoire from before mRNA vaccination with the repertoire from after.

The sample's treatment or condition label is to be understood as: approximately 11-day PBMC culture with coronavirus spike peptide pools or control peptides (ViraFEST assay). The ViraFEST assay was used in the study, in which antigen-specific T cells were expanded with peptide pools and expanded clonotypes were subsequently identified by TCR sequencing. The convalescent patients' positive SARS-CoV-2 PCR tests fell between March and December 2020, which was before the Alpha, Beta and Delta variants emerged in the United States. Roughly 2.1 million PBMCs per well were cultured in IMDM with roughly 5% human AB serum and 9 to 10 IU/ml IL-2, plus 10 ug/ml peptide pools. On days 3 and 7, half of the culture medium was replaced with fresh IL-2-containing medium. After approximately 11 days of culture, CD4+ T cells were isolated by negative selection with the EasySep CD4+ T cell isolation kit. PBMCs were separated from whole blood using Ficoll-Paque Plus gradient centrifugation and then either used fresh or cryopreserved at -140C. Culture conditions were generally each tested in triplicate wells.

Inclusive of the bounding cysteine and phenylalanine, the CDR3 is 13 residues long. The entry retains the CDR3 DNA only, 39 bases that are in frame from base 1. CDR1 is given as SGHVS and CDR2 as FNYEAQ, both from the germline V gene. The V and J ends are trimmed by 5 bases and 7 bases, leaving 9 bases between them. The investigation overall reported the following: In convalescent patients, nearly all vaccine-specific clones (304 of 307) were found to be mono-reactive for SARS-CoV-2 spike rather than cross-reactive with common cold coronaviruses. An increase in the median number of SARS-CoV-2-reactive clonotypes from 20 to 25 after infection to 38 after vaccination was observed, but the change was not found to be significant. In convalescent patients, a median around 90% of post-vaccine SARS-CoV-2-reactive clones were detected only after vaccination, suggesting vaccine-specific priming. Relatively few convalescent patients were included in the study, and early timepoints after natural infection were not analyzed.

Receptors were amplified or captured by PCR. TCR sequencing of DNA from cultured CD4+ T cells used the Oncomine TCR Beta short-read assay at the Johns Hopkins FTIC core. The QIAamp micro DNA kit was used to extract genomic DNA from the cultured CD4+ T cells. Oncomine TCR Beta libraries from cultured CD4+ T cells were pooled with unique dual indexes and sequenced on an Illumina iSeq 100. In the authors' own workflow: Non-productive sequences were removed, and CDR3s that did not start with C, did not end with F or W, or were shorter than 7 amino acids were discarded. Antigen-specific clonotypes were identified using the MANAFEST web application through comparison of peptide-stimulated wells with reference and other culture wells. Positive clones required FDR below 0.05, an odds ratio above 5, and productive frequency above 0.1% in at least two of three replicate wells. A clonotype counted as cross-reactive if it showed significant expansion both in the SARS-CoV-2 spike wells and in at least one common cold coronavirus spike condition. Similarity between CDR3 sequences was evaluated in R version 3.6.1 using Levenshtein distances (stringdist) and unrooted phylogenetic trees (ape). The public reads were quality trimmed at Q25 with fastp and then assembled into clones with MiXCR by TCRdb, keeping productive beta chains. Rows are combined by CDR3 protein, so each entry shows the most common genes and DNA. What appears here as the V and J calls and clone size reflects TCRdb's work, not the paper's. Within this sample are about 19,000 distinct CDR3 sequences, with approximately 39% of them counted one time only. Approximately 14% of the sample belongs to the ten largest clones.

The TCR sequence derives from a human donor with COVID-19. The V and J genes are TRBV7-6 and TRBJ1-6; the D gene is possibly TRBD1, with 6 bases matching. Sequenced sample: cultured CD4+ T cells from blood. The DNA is TGTGCCAGCAGCCCAGGGACAAATTCACCCCTCCACTTT. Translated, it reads CASSPGTNSPLHF.